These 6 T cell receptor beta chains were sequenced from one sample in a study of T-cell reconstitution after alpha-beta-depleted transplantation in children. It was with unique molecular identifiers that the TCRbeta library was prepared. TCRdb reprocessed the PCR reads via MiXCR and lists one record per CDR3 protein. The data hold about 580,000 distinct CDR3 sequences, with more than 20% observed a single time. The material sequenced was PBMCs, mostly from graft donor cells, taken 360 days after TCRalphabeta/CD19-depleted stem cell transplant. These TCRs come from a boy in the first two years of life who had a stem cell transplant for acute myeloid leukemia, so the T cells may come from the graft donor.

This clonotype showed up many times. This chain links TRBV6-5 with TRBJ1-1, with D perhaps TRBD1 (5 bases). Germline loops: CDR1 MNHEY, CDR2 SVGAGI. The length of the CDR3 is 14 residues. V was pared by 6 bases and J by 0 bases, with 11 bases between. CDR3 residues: CASSQTAMNTEAFF. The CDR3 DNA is TGTGCCAGCAGCCAGACAGCGATGAACACTGAAGCTTTCTTT.

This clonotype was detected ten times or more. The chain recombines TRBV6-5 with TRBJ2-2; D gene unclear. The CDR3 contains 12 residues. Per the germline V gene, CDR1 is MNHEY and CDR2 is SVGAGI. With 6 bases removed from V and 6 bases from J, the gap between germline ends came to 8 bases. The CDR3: CASSWVPGELFF. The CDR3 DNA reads TGTGCCAGCAGCTGGGTCCCCGGGGAGCTGTTTTTT.

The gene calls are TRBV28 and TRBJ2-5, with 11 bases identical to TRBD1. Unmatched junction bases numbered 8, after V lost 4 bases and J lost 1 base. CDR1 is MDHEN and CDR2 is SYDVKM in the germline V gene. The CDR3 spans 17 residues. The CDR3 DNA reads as TGTGCCAGCAGTTCCCTCGGACAGGGGGCGTTCCAAGAGACCCAGTACTTC. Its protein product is CASSSLGQGAFQETQYF.

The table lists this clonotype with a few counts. In DNA, the CDR3 is TGTGCCAGCAGTTACTCGCCCAGAATGAACACCGGGGAGCTGTTTTTT. Translating it yields CASSYSPRMNTGELFF. This chain joins TRBV6-5 and TRBJ2-2; D gene ambiguous. Germline values: CDR1 MNHEY, CDR2 SVGAGI. The CDR3 is made up of 16 amino acids. Trimming removed 0 bases from V and 1 base from J, with 9 bases in between.

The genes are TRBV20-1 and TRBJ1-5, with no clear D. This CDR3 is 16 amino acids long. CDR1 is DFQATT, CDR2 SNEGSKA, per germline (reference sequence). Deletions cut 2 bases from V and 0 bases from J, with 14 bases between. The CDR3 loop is CSARSPGIYSNQPQHF. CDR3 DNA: TGCAGTGCTAGATCTCCGGGGATTTATAGCAATCAGCCCCAGCATTTT.

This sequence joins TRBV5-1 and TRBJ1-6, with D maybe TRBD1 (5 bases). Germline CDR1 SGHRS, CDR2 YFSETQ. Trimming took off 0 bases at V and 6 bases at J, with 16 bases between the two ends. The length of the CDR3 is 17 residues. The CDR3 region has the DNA TGCGCCAGCAGCTTGGGGGGTTCGAGCAGGGTTAATTCACCCCTCCACTTT. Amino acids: CASSLGGSSRVNSPLHF.